The clone carrying this T cell receptor (beta chain) has only a few counts. The sample is drawn from a study of graft-versus-host responses after intestinal transplantation. The method was immunoSEQ multiplex PCR; TCRdb's version includes in-frame clones alone and lacks a portion of them. The table shows roughly 9,800 clones, with roughly 89% occurring only once. The source material was PBMCs, sampled approximately 47 days after intestinal transplant. The TCR comes from a human patient who received an intestinal transplant, so some T cells may come from the graft donor.

The CDR3 loop reads CASSVEGAKSPLHF. The CDR3 nucleotides are TGTGCCAGCAGTGTAGAGGGGGCGAAATCACCCCTCCACTTT. V and J are TRBV2 and TRBJ1-6; 7 bases agree with TRBD1. Per germline, CDR1 SNHLY and CDR2 FYNNEI. This CDR3 comprises 14 residues. The junction had 7 bases not matched to a gene; V was cut back by 4 bases and J by 10 bases.